A single sample is the source of the 10 T cell receptor beta chains below, sequenced in a study of tumor-infiltrating lymphocytes in oesophageal squamous cell carcinoma. TCRdb used MiXCR to reprocess the PCR reads, holding one entry per CDR3 protein. This table has 20,000 or so distinct CDR3 sequences, roughly 39% appearing once. Input material: normal esophageal tissue next to the tumor. The source of these receptors is a male donor with esophageal squamous cell carcinoma.

This clonotype is deemed medium-sized (0.01 to 0.1%). This chain connects TRBV11-3 to TRBJ2-5; D unresolved. Trimming removed 1 base from V and 1 base from J, with 7 bases in between. Germline assignment: CDR1 SGHNT and CDR2 YENEEA. This CDR3 is built from 14 residues. The CDR3 sequence is CASSLGAGQETQYF. CDR3 bases: TGTGCCAGCAGCTTAGGGGCAGGCCAAGAGACCCAGTACTTC.

This clonotype was found many times. The chain is built from TRBV25-1 and TRBJ2-1; 11 nucleotides align to TRBD2. The CDR3 covers 15 residues. V lost 3 bases to trimming and J lost 5 bases; unmatched junction nucleotides: 3. CDR1 MGHDK and CDR2 SYGVNS come from the germline V gene. The DNA for the CDR3 is TGTGCCAGCAGTGATAGCGGGAGGGAAAACAATGAGCAGTTCTTC. Amino acid sequence: CASSDSGRENNEQFF.

This clonotype was recorded many times. The J gene is TRBJ2-7, the V gene TRBV28; 12 nucleotides match TRBD2. The CDR3 is 17 residues long. The germline V gene encodes CDR1 MDHEN and CDR2 SYDVKM. With 4 bases clipped from V and 7 bases from J, the junction kept 14 bases outside the gene matches. In DNA form, the CDR3 reads TGTGCCAGCAGTTCAACTAGCGGGAGGACTTCTTCGAATGAGCAGTACTTC. This translates into CASSSTSGRTSSNEQYF.

The chain joins TRBV7-8 to TRBJ2-4; 14 nucleotides align to TRBD2. The J call may not be correct, given that the DNA end is closer to TRBJ2-7. The CDR3 length is 15 residues. CDR1 SGHVS and CDR2 FQNEAQ come from the germline V gene. The CDR3 DNA sequence: TGTGCCAGCGAACAGGGACTAGCGGGAGCCTACGAGCAGTACTTC. This sequence encodes CASEQGLAGAYEQYF.

The sample holds a few counts of this clonotype. The chain employs TRBV9 and TRBJ2-3, with 8 bases fitting TRBD2. CDR1 and CDR2 from the germline V gene are SGDLS and YYNGEE. The CDR3 is 16 residues long. The V gene end was trimmed by 2 bases and the J gene end by 0 bases; junction bases not matched to a gene: 5. CDR3 residues: CASSVSLAVSTDTQYF. The CDR3 region has the DNA TGTGCCAGCAGCGTGTCACTAGCGGTAAGCACAGATACGCAGTATTTT. Supplemented by reference TRBV9 and TRBJ2-3, the full variable domain reads DSGVTQTPKHLITATGQRVTLRCSPRSGDLSVYWYQQSLDQGLQFLIQYYNGEERAKGNILERFSAQQFPDLHSELNLSSLELGDSALYFCASSVSLAVSTDTQYFGPGTRLTVL.

This clonotype was counted many times. The chain couples TRBV7-6 to TRBJ2-3; D ambiguous. V lost 0 bases and J 4 bases, leaving 2 bases between the germline ends. This CDR3 contains 12 residues. Germline-derived CDR1 and CDR2 are SGHVS and FNYEAQ. The CDR3 region has the DNA TGTGCCAGCAGCTTAGCGGCAGATACGCAGTATTTT. Translated: CASSLAADTQYF. The variable domain in full, completed from reference TRBV7-6 and TRBJ2-3, reads GAGVSQSPRYKVTKRGQDVALRCDPISGHVSLYWYRQALGQGPEFLTYFNYEAQQDKSGLPNDRFSAERPEGSISTLTIQRTEQRDSAMYRCASSLAADTQYFGPGTRLTVL.

This chain links TRBV24-1 with TRBJ2-7, with no clear D. The J call is uncertain, as TRBJ1-2 better fits the DNA end. Germline lookup yields CDR1 KGHDR and CDR2 SFDVKD. CDR3 length: 12 amino acids. The CDR3 DNA reads as TGTGCCACCAGTTACGGACCAGGAGGCTACACCTTC. Residues: CATSYGPGGYTF.

The V gene is TRBV7-2, the J gene TRBJ2-3; 10 bases line up with TRBD1. The DNA end is a closer match to TRBJ2-1, so the J assignment may be wrong. The CDR3 contains 15 residues. The V gene's germline CDR1 is SGHTA and CDR2 FQGNSA. CDR3 residues: CASSSTGGAYNEQFF. The CDR3 DNA reads TGTGCCAGCAGCTCGACAGGGGGCGCTTATAATGAGCAGTTCTTC.

V and J are TRBV12-2 and TRBJ2-4; the DNA was not used to check the table's D call, TRBD1. The DNA end is more similar to TRBJ2-1, so the J call may be wrong. TRBV12-2 is a pseudogene segment. This CDR3 spans 11 amino acids. DNA of the CDR3: TGTGCAAGTCGCACAGGGGATGAGCAGTTCTTC. Amino acid sequence: CASRTGDEQFF.

Comments on this clonotype: One end of the junction varies from germline; a read error may be responsible. The genes are TRBV7-6 and TRBJ1-5; 8 bases fit TRBD1. The V gene's germline CDR1 is SGHVS and CDR2 FNYEAQ. The CDR3 totals 14 residues. The CDR3 sequence: CASSLSGGNQPQNF. The CDR3 DNA sequence: TGTGCCAGCAGCCTATCAGGGGGCAATCAGCCCCAGAATTTT.